These 26 T cell receptor beta chains came from one sample sequenced in a study of beta chain features in type 1 diabetes. Sequencing targeted expressed TCRB transcripts, as all isolated RNA had been reverse transcribed. The protocol was immunoSEQ multiplex PCR, while the TCRdb copy is restricted to in-frame clones and leaves out a portion. The sample includes 200,000 to 250,000 clones, over 12% seen only once; the top ten take more than 0.025%. Sequencing was done on a sample of naive CD4+ T cells from blood. The receptor source for this set is a woman in her thirties or forties in good health.

This chain uses TRBV5-1 with TRBJ2-1; 11 bases match TRBD2. CDR1 SGHRS and CDR2 YFSETQ come from the germline V gene. The CDR3 runs 15 residues. V shed 0 bases, J shed 8 bases, and the junction held 4 bases outside the gene matches. The CDR3 reads CASSLDRTSGYEQFF. The CDR3 bases are TGCGCCAGCAGCTTGGATCGGACTAGCGGGTATGAGCAGTTCTTC.

The table lists this clone with a few counts. The chain couples TRBV15 to TRBJ2-1, with unresolved D. The V and J ends lost 0 bases and 12 bases respectively, with 15 bases between them. This CDR3 comprises 14 residues. CDR1 is LNHNV, CDR2 YYDKDF, per germline (reference sequence). The CDR3 reads CATSRDLANSRQFF. As DNA, the CDR3 is TGTGCCACCAGCAGAGATCTGGCAAACAGCAGGCAGTTCTTC.

This clone was counted between two and nine times. V gene TRBV11-2 combines with J gene TRBJ2-5; TRBD2 matches 12 bases. Germline V gene sequence: CDR1 SGHAT, CDR2 FQNNGV. The CDR3 is 14 residues long. The J segment lost 5 bases and the V segment lost 7 bases, leaving 5 bases of the junction unmatched. The CDR3 DNA is TGTGCCAGCAAGACTAGCGGGGGCGGGGAGACCCAGTACTTC. This sequence encodes CASKTSGGGETQYF.

The CDR3 DNA sequence: TGTGCCAGCAGCTTAGTCCTAGCCGAGGAGACCCAGTACTTC. Protein sequence: CASSLVLAEETQYF. The gene calls are TRBV7-9 and TRBJ2-5, with D tentatively TRBD2 (5 bases). The CDR3 runs to 14 residues. Germline V gene sequence: CDR1 SEHNR, CDR2 FQNEAQ (reference sequence). V was shortened by 1 base and J by 5 bases, with 11 bases between the two germline ends.

This clone has more than one count but fewer than ten. The chain combines TRBV5-1 with TRBJ1-2; no reliable D call. Germline V gene sequence: CDR1 SGHRS, CDR2 YFSETQ. This CDR3 comprises 13 residues. V was trimmed by 3 bases and J by 4 bases, leaving 10 bases between them. CDR3 loop: CASSSPEFYGYTF. CDR3 in DNA: TGCGCCAGCAGCTCCCCGGAGTTCTATGGCTACACCTTC.

J is TRBJ1-2 and V is TRBV14; D is possibly TRBD1 (5 bases). The CDR3 runs 15 residues. The ends were cut back, 1 base at V and 2 bases at J, with 11 bases in the middle. Germline V gene data show CDR1 as SGHDN and CDR2 as FVKESK. The chain's CDR3 is CASSQVGGLNYGYTF. The CDR3 DNA reads TGTGCCAGCAGCCAAGTTGGGGGGTTGAACTATGGCTACACCTTC. Filled out from reference TRBV14 and TRBJ1-2, the complete variable domain reads EAGVTQFPSHSVIEKGQTVTLRCDPISGHDNLYWYRRVMGKEIKFLLHFVKESKQDESGMPNNRFLAERTGGTYSTLKVQPAELEDSGVYFCASSQVGGLNYGYTFGSGTRLTVV.

The table lists this clone with a few counts. The chain is built from TRBV2 and TRBJ2-5; the match to TRBD2 covers 14 bases. Germline loops: CDR1 SNHLY, CDR2 FYNNEI. V lost 6 bases to trimming and J lost 5 bases; unmatched junction nucleotides: 8. This CDR3 is built from 16 residues. CDR3 residues: CASSGRLAGGPETQYF. CDR3 nucleotides: TGTGCCAGCAGCGGACGACTAGCGGGGGGGCCCGAGACCCAGTACTTC.

This chain links TRBV4-3 with TRBJ2-7, with TRBD2 matching over 8 bases. This CDR3 is 17 amino acids long. Germline-derived CDR1 and CDR2 are LGHNA and YSLEER. The V and J ends lost 0 bases and 1 base, in that order; junction bases with no gene match: 8. CDR3 in DNA: TGCGCCAGCAGCCAAGAGGTTGTGGGCGGGGGGTCCTACGAGCAGTACTTC. Translating gives CASSQEVVGGGSYEQYF.

V usage is TRBV5-1 and J usage is TRBJ2-3; 8 bases match TRBD1. Germline lookup yields CDR1 SGHRS and CDR2 YFSETQ. CDR3 size: 15 residues. Trimming removed 10 bases from V and 2 bases from J; junction bases left unmatched: 12. This CDR3 is CAASQTGAYTDTQYF. CDR3 in DNA: TGCGCCGCCAGCCAGACAGGGGCCTACACAGATACGCAGTATTTT.

The V and J genes are TRBV6-5 and TRBJ2-7; unclear D gene. Deletions cut 0 bases from V and 2 bases from J, with 11 bases between. Germline CDR1 MNHEY, CDR2 SVGAGI. The CDR3 contains 15 residues. CDR3 sequence reads: CASSYSNGSPYEQYF. DNA for the CDR3: TGTGCCAGCAGTTACTCGAATGGCAGTCCCTACGAGCAGTACTTC.

This clone turned up a few times. The V call is TRBV11-2, the J call TRBJ2-3; D is possibly TRBD2 (6 bases). CDR1 is SGHAT and CDR2 is FQNNGV in the germline V gene. The V end was cut by 5 bases, the J end by 6 bases, with 12 bases between. The CDR3 is 13 amino acids. The DNA for the CDR3 is TGTGCCAGCAGCACCCGACGGGAGGATACGCAGTATTTT. Protein product: CASSTRREDTQYF. The full variable domain, completed using reference TRBV11-2 and TRBJ2-3, is EAGVAQSPRYKIIEKRQSVAFWCNPISGHATLYWYQQILGQGPKLLIQFQNNGVVDDSQLPKDRFSAERLKGVDSTLKIQPAKLEDSAVYLCASSTRREDTQYFGPGTRLTVL.

The rearrangement joins TRBV4-3 to TRBJ1-2, with 12 bases lining up with TRBD1. Looked up from germline, CDR1 is LGHNA and CDR2 is YSLEER. The CDR3 has 15 residues. The V and J ends lost 4 bases and 5 bases, in that order; junction bases with no gene match: 5. CDR3 residues: CASSRGQGAWYGYTF. CDR3 nucleotides: TGCGCCAGCAGCCGGGGACAGGGGGCGTGGTATGGCTACACCTTC.

The chain is built from TRBV19 and TRBJ2-2; 7 bases align to TRBD1. The CDR3 extends over 16 amino acids. Losses at the gene ends were 5 bases for V and 2 bases for J; bases not matched to a gene: 8. Germline loops: CDR1 LNHDA, CDR2 SQIVND (reference sequence). CDR3 loop: CASSPSTGLNTGELFF. The DNA for the CDR3 is TGTGCCAGTAGTCCCTCGACAGGGTTAAACACCGGGGAGCTGTTTTTT.

The rearrangement uses TRBV19 and TRBJ2-7, with 9 bases fitting TRBD1. V shed 6 bases and J 6 bases; nucleotides not matched to a gene: 6. Looked up from germline, CDR1 is LNHDA and CDR2 is SQIVND (reference sequence). The CDR3 covers 13 residues. This CDR3 is CASRAGQGGEQYF. CDR3 nucleotide sequence: TGTGCCAGTAGGGCGGGACAGGGAGGCGAGCAGTACTTC.

This clone was detected only a few times. The sample has other DNA sequences that encode this CDR3 too. This sequence joins TRBV7-9 and TRBJ2-3; D unresolved. Trimming took 5 bases from V and 2 from J, leaving 5 bases between them. Germline V CDR1 and CDR2: SEHNR, FQNEAQ (reference sequence). The CDR3 extends over 12 amino acids. The CDR3 DNA sequence: TGTGCCAGCAGCCTGTCCACAGATACGCAGTATTTT. Residues: CASSLSTDTQYF. Full variable domain (outside the CDR3, taken from reference TRBV7-9 and TRBJ2-3): DTGVSQNPRHKITKRGQNVTFRCDPISEHNRLYWYRQTLGQGPEFLTYFQNEAQLEKSRLLSDRFSAERPKGSFSTLEIQRTEQGDSAMYLCASSLSTDTQYFGPGTRLTVL.

This chain joins TRBV9 and TRBJ2-2; perhaps TRBD1 as D (5 bases). With 0 bases removed from V and 4 bases from J, the gap between germline ends came to 10 bases. CDR1 and CDR2 from the germline V gene are SGDLS and YYNGEE. The CDR3 runs 15 residues. In DNA, the CDR3 is TGTGCCAGCAGCGTAGAAGGGGTTGGCACCGGGGAGCTGTTTTTT. Its protein product is CASSVEGVGTGELFF.

Concerning this clone itself: Since a much larger clone is just one base distant, this may be a read error. The V call is TRBV11-2, the J call TRBJ2-4; D is unclear. The CDR3 length is 12 residues. Germline lookup yields CDR1 SGHAT and CDR2 FQNNGV. The CDR3 sequence is CASSLGPNIRYF. The CDR3 DNA follows: TGTGCCAGCAGCTTAGGGCCAAACATTCGGTACTTC.

This clone was observed a single time. The chain joins TRBV15 to TRBJ1-3; 8 bases match TRBD1. Looked up from germline, CDR1 is LNHNV and CDR2 is YYDKDF (reference sequence). The J segment lost 2 bases and the V segment lost 0 bases, leaving 6 bases of the junction unmatched. CDR3 size: 17 residues. The CDR3 DNA sequence: TGTGCCACCAGCAGAGATCTGGGGGGACAGGCTGGAAACACCATATATTTT. This translates into CATSRDLGGQAGNTIYF.

This clone is a singleton in its sample. The rearrangement joins TRBV12-5 to TRBJ2-2; a possible D gene is TRBD1 (5 bases). The CDR3 has 15 residues. Germline CDR1 reads LGHNT; CDR2 reads FRNRAP. V was trimmed by 2 bases and J by 6 bases, leaving 13 bases between them. The CDR3 nucleotides are TGTGCTAGTGGTTTGAATGGACACCTGTCCGGGGAGCTGTTTTTT. Translation gives CASGLNGHLSGELFF.

In DNA form, the CDR3 reads TGCAGCGTTGGTGACAGATTCTCCTACGAGCAGTACTTC. This sequence encodes CSVGDRFSYEQYF. The V gene is TRBV29-1, the J gene TRBJ2-7; D is possibly TRBD1 (5 bases). Trimming removed 4 bases from V and 0 bases from J, with 10 bases in between. In germline, CDR1 is SQVTM, CDR2 ANQGSEA. This CDR3 contains 13 residues.

The V call is TRBV7-2, the J call TRBJ2-1, with 14 bases matching TRBD2. The ends lost 5 bases at V and 4 bases at J; junction bases unmatched: 10. The CDR3 covers 18 residues. Germline assignment: CDR1 SGHTA and CDR2 FQGNSA. As DNA, the CDR3 is TGTGCCAGCAGCCGGAATCCCGGACTAGCGGGGGGATACAATGAGCAGTTCTTC. Its translation: CASSRNPGLAGGYNEQFF.

The rearrangement joins TRBV7-9 to TRBJ2-2; 8 bases map to TRBD1. This CDR3 region has 16 residues. With V trimmed by 5 bases and J by 3 bases, 8 bases remained unmatched. Germline V gives CDR1 SEHNR, CDR2 FQNEAQ (reference sequence). CDR3 bases: TGTGCCAGCAGCACACGACAGGGGCAGGACACCGGGGAGCTGTTTTTT. This gives the protein CASSTRQGQDTGELFF.

The rearrangement joins TRBV5-1 to TRBJ2-3; D ambiguous. Trimming pared 3 bases from V and 0 bases from J, leaving 11 bases between. The CDR3 contains 15 residues. CDR1 SGHRS and CDR2 YFSETQ come from the germline V gene. This CDR3 is CASSYVIGSTDTQYF. The CDR3 DNA is TGCGCCAGCAGCTACGTTATCGGGAGCACAGATACGCAGTATTTT.

This clone was counted only a few times. This chain connects TRBV5-1 to TRBJ2-7, with 7 bases matching TRBD1. With V trimmed by 3 bases and J by 3 bases, 3 bases remained unmatched. The CDR3 contains 13 residues. The germline V gene has CDR1 SGHRS and CDR2 YFSETQ. The CDR3 sequence: CASSSGTDYEQYF. CDR3 nucleotides: TGCGCCAGCAGCTCTGGGACAGACTACGAGCAGTACTTC.

This clone appeared a few times. The V and J genes are TRBV7-2 and TRBJ2-1; 8 bases fit TRBD2. J lost 5 bases, V lost 4 bases, and 10 bases had no gene match. Germline loops: CDR1 SGHTA, CDR2 FQGNSA. There are 16 residues in the CDR3. The DNA for the CDR3 is TGTGCCAGCAGCTCCCCGGGGGGGGTGCTCAACAATGAGCAGTTCTTC. Amino acid sequence: CASSSPGGVLNNEQFF.

This rearrangement joins TRBV5-1 to TRBJ1-2; 8 positions match TRBD1. J lost 9 bases, V lost 6 bases, and 10 bases had no gene match. The CDR3 extends over 13 amino acids. Germline CDR1 reads SGHRS; CDR2 reads YFSETQ. The CDR3 region has the DNA TGCGCCAGCACCCACCCGGACAGGGCGAGCTACACCTTC. This codes for CASTHPDRASYTF.